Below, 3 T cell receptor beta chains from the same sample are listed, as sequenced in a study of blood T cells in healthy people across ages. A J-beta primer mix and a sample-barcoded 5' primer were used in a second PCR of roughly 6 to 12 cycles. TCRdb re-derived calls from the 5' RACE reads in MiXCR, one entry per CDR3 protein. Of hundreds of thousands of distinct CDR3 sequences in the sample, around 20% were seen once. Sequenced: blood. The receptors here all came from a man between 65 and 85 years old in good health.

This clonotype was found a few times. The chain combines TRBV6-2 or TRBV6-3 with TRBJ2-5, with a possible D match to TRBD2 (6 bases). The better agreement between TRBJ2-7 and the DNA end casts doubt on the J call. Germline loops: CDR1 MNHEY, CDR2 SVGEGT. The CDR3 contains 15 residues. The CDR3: CASSVDRPRGDEQYF. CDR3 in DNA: TGTGCCAGCAGCGTAGACAGACCACGCGGGGACGAGCAGTACTTC.

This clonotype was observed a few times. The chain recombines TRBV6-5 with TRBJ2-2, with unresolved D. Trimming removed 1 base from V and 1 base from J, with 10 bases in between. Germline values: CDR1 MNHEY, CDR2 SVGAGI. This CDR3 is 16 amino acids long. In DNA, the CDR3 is TGTGCCAGCAGTTACTTAGGCGCAGGGAACACCGGGGAGCTGTTTTTT. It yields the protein CASSYLGAGNTGELFF.

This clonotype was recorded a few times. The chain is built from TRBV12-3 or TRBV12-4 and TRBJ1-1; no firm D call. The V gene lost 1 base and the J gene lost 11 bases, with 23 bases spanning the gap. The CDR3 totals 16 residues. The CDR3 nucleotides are TGTGCCAGCAGTTTAGTGTCTGGTCGCAGTCCAGGTGCGGCTTTCTTT. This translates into CASSLVSGRSPGAAFF.